A selection of T cell receptor beta chains follows, all from one sample in a study of T cell responses to AZD1222 COVID-19 vaccine. Profiling relied on immunoSEQ multiplex PCR, and the TCRdb table lists in-frame clones only, not all of them. The sample contains 150,000 to 200,000 clones, around 92% of which appear only once. Here the sequenced sample was peripheral blood, taken on day 0 of AZD1222 vaccination. These TCRs come from an adult in good health. Both conserved end residues are part of each CDR3. A D gene is named only where the DNA matches it firmly. Size tells how often a clone was seen (once, few, many) or the class of an expanded clone, and some rows leave it out.

j_call v_call clone_size d_call cdr3_aa cdr3_nt
TRBJ2-7 TRBV7-8 NA TRBD2 CASSLGGQYEQYF TGTGCCAGCAGCTTGGGAGGGCAGTACGAGCAGTACTTC
TRBJ1-5 TRBV19 NA NA CASTSGQINQPQHF TGTGCCAGTACTTCAGGACAGATTAATCAGCCCCAGCATTTT
TRBJ2-3 TRBV4-1 NA NA CASSPTGTGWDTQYF TGCGCCAGCAGCCCGACGGGTACTGGTTGGGATACGCAGTATTTT
TRBJ1-2 TRBV3-1/TRBV3-2 NA NA CASRGVKGYGYTF TGTGCCAGCAGGGGAGTAAAGGGCTATGGCTACACCTTC
TRBJ1-5 TRBV28 NA NA CASRWDNNQPQHF TGTGCCAGCAGGTGGGACAACAATCAGCCCCAGCATTTT
TRBJ2-7 TRBV11-2 NA NA CASSLGFGRSYEQYF TGTGCCAGCAGCTTAGGGTTTGGTCGCTCCTACGAGCAGTACTTC
TRBJ1-3 TRBV29-1 NA NA CSVAQEFSGNTIYF TGCAGCGTTGCACAGGAATTCTCTGGAAACACCATATATTTT
TRBJ1-3 TRBV7-6 once TRBD1 CASSLARNPWDRGSGNTIYF TGTGCCAGCAGCTTAGCTCGGAATCCATGGGACAGGGGTTCTGGAAACACCATATATTTT
TRBJ2-5 TRBV19 NA NA CASSRLPGAGETQYF TGTGCCAGTAGTCGACTCCCGGGGGCTGGGGAGACCCAGTACTTC
TRBJ2-7 TRBV7-6 NA TRBD2 CASSLASGAPSYEQYF TGTGCCAGCAGCTTAGCTAGCGGGGCGCCCTCCTACGAGCAGTACTTC
TRBJ2-3 TRBV7-8 NA NA CASSSPSGTATDTQYF TGTGCCAGCAGCTCACCGAGCGGGACAGCCACAGATACGCAGTATTTT
TRBJ1-2 TRBV19 NA NA CASSYARDPKVDGYTF TGTGCCAGTAGTTACGCCAGGGACCCAAAGGTGGATGGCTACACCTTC
TRBJ2-7 TRBV21-1 NA NA CASSIGVLAGPYEQYF TGTGCCAGCAGCATAGGGGTACTAGCGGGTCCCTACGAGCAGTACTTC
TRBJ1-3 TRBV28 NA NA CASRQPLGNTIYF TGTGCCAGCAGACAGCCCCTGGGAAACACCATATATTTT
TRBJ1-1 TRBV4-1 NA NA CASSQDVWGQGGTEAFF TGCGCCAGCAGCCAAGACGTCTGGGGCCAGGGCGGCACTGAAGCTTTCTTT
TRBJ1-1 TRBV11-2 NA NA CASSYDGPEAFF TGTGCCAGCAGCTACGACGGTCCTGAAGCTTTCTTT
TRBJ2-5 TRBV11-2 NA NA CASRGGGQTQYF TGTGCCAGCCGGGGCGGAGGGCAGACCCAGTACTTC
TRBJ2-7 TRBV7-2 NA TRBD2 CASSLGGRYEQYF TGTGCCAGCAGCTTAGGCGGGAGGTACGAGCAGTACTTC
TRBJ2-6 TRBV11-2 NA NA CASSLDLSGANVLTF TGTGCCAGCAGCTTAGACCTCTCTGGGGCCAACGTCCTGACTTTC
TRBJ2-1 TRBV7-9 NA TRBD2 CASSHGTSGNNEQFF TGTGCCAGCAGCCACGGGACTAGCGGGAATAATGAGCAGTTCTTC
TRBJ1-1 TRBV29-1 NA TRBD1 CSVEDQGRGPMNTEAFF TGCAGCGTTGAAGATCAGGGCAGGGGGCCCATGAACACTGAAGCTTTCTTT
TRBJ1-6 TRBV5-1 NA NA CASSDIQRNSPLHF TGCGCCAGCAGCGACATCCAGCGGAATTCACCCCTCCACTTT
TRBJ2-7 TRBV9 NA TRBD1 CASSESGGEQYF TGTGCCAGCAGCGAATCAGGGGGCGAGCAGTACTTC
TRBJ2-7 TRBV6-5 NA NA CASSGRLDYEQYF TGTGCCAGCAGCGGCAGGCTCGACTACGAGCAGTACTTC
TRBJ1-1 TRBV29-1 NA NA CSVDSGHTEAFF TGCAGCGTTGATTCAGGGCACACTGAAGCTTTCTTT
TRBJ2-5 TRBV7-8 once NA CASSPMVARGTQYF TGTGCCAGCAGCCCGATGGTGGCCCGAGGGACCCAGTACTTC
TRBJ1-1 TRBV27 NA TRBD1 CASSQRTGRGMNTEAFF TGTGCCAGCAGTCAAAGGACAGGGAGGGGCATGAACACTGAAGCTTTCTTT
TRBJ2-4 TRBV5-1 NA TRBD2 CASSMGLALQNIQYF TGCGCCAGCAGCATGGGACTAGCCCTGCAAAACATTCAGTACTTC
TRBJ2-1 TRBV11-2 few TRBD2 CASSARLAGGRGNEQFF TGTGCCAGCAGCGCCCGACTAGCGGGAGGGAGGGGCAATGAGCAGTTCTTC
TRBJ2-7 TRBV12-3/TRBV12-4 NA TRBD1 CASSQGQGVEQYF TGTGCCAGCAGTCAAGGACAGGGGGTCGAGCAGTACTTC
TRBJ2-1 TRBV19 NA TRBD2 CASSMPTSGTLSSYNEQFF TGTGCCAGTAGTATGCCCACTAGCGGGACCCTGAGCTCCTACAATGAGCAGTTCTTC
TRBJ1-1 TRBV7-9 few NA CASSYRATEAFF TGTGCCAGCAGCTACAGGGCTACTGAAGCTTTCTTT
TRBJ2-3 TRBV19 NA TRBD2 CASSIGLAGADTQYF TGTGCCAGTAGTATTGGGCTAGCGGGAGCAGATACGCAGTATTTT